This is a list of T cell receptor beta chains from one sample in a study of graft-versus-host responses after intestinal transplantation. Here immunoSEQ multiplex PCR was the method, and the copy in TCRdb shows in-frame clones only, minus some. In the table there are tens of thousands of clones, about 45% of which are singletons. The sample was alloreactive CD8+ T cells from a mixed lymphocyte reaction culture, taken before transplantation. Receptors were obtained from a human patient who was an organ donor for intestinal transplantation. Both conserved end residues are part of each CDR3. The D gene is left open where the match is weak. A row's size may be missing; if present it is once, few, many or a size class.

j_call,clone_size,v_call,d_call,cdr3_length,cdr3_nt,cdr3_aa
TRBJ1-2,.,TRBV6-9,.,13,TGTGCCAGCAGAGCCGTCGGTTACTATGGCTACACCTTC,CASRAVGYYGYTF
TRBJ2-7,.,TRBV7-3,TRBD2,15,TGTGCCAGCAGCCCCATAGCGGGAGTGGAATACGAGCAGTACTTC,CASSPIAGVEYEQYF
TRBJ2-3,medium-sized,TRBV4-3,.,16,TGCGCCAGCAGCCAAGATAAAGCCAGGGACACAGATACGCAGTATTTT,CASSQDKARDTDTQYF
TRBJ2-7,.,TRBV2,TRBD1,19,TGTGCCAGCAGTGTTCCCCCGGGACAGGGCAAATTGGCCCCCTACGAGCAGTACTTC,CASSVPPGQGKLAPYEQYF
TRBJ1-1,few,TRBV11-2,.,13,TGTGCCAGCAGCTTATCAATTAACACTGAAGCTTTCTTT,CASSLSINTEAFF
TRBJ2-1,.,TRBV9,TRBD2,15,TGTGCCAGCAGCGTTACCCTAGCGGGATACAATGAGCAGTTCTTC,CASSVTLAGYNEQFF
TRBJ2-7,.,TRBV28,.,14,TGTGCCAGCAGTAAGCGGTTGGGGACCTACGAGCAGTACTTC,CASSKRLGTYEQYF
TRBJ2-7,few,TRBV19,TRBD1,15,TGTGCCAGTAGTATCGGGACAGGGTCCACCTACGAGCAGTACTTC,CASSIGTGSTYEQYF
TRBJ1-3,.,TRBV21-1,.,19,TGTGCCGCTCCCGACAAAGTCGGGACAGACCTTCCCTCTGGAAACACCATATATTTT,CAAPDKVGTDLPSGNTIYF
TRBJ2-3,.,TRBV27,.,14,TGTGCCAGCAGTTTATGGGGTGGTGGGAATACGCAGTATTTT,CASSLWGGGNTQYF
TRBJ2-7,.,TRBV5-1,.,14,TGCGCCAGCAGCTTGGGTCCAGCATTGTACGAGCAGTACTTC,CASSLGPALYEQYF
TRBJ2-5,.,TRBV4-1,.,17,TGCGCCAGCGGCCAAGGGGGCGGGAGGCGGCTTGAAGAGACCCAGTACTTC,CASGQGGGRRLEETQYF
TRBJ1-2,once,TRBV6-5,TRBD1,13,TGTGCCAGCAGCCGGACAGGGAACTATGGCTACACCTTC,CASSRTGNYGYTF
TRBJ1-1,.,TRBV6-5,.,13,TGTGCCAGCAGTTGGGGTTCGGGCACTGAAGCTTTCTTT,CASSWGSGTEAFF
TRBJ1-2,.,TRBV7-2,TRBD1,18,TGTGCCAGCAGCTTACCATTCCGGGACAGGGCCGGACCCTATGGCTACACCTTC,CASSLPFRDRAGPYGYTF
TRBJ2-1,.,TRBV13,.,15,TGTGCCAGCAGCTTAGATACGGGGTCAGTGAATGAGCAGTTCTTC,CASSLDTGSVNEQFF
TRBJ2-1,medium-sized,TRBV10-2,TRBD2,15,TGCGCCAGCAGTGTACTAGCGGGAGAGTCCAATGAGCAGTTCTTC,CASSVLAGESNEQFF
TRBJ1-5,.,TRBV28,TRBD1,15,TGTGCCAGCAGGACGACAGGGGCCGTCAATCAGCCCCAGCATTTT,CASRTTGAVNQPQHF
TRBJ2-7,medium-sized,TRBV27,.,14,TGTGCCAGCAGTTTATCCGTCAGCTTGGACGAGCAGTACTTC,CASSLSVSLDEQYF
TRBJ1-1,.,TRBV11-3,.,13,TGTGCCAGCAGCTTGGGGGCCAACACTGAAGCTTTCTTT,CASSLGANTEAFF
TRBJ1-3,.,TRBV10-3,.,17,TGTGCCATCAGCCACGGGGAGGGACGGTACTCTGGAAACACCATATATTTT,CAISHGEGRYSGNTIYF
TRBJ1-1,medium-sized,TRBV6-1,TRBD1,17,TGTGCCAGCAGTGTGTGGCAGACAGGGCGGTTGAACACTGAAGCTTTCTTT,CASSVWQTGRLNTEAFF
TRBJ1-2,.,TRBV9,TRBD1,19,TGTGCCAGCAGCGTATCCCCCTCATACGGGACAGGGCGAGACTATGGCTACACCTTC,CASSVSPSYGTGRDYGYTF
TRBJ1-1,.,TRBV4-2,.,15,TGTGCCAGCAGCCAAGCAGGGCATATGAACACTGAAGCTTTCTTT,CASSQAGHMNTEAFF
TRBJ1-2,.,TRBV29-1,.,13,TGCAGCGTTGCGGGGTTTGGTCGCTATGGCTACACCTTC,CSVAGFGRYGYTF
TRBJ1-2,.,TRBV5-8,.,16,TGTGCCAGCAGCTTGGTAGGGGCGGGGGGTAACTATGGCTACACCTTC,CASSLVGAGGNYGYTF
TRBJ2-2,.,TRBV2,TRBD2,18,TGTGCCAGCAGTGGAATCTGGAGCGGGAGTGGGAACACCGGGGAGCTGTTTTTT,CASSGIWSGSGNTGELFF
TRBJ2-1,.,TRBV2,TRBD2,18,TGTGCCAGCAGTGGGACCAGGACAGATAGCGGGAGGGACAATGAGCAGTTCTTC,CASSGTRTDSGRDNEQFF
TRBJ2-7,.,TRBV5-1,.,13,TGCGCCAGCAGCTGGGGACTCCCTTACGAGCAGTACTTC,CASSWGLPYEQYF
TRBJ2-5,few,TRBV4-1,.,12,TGCGCCAGCAGCCCAGCCGGTGAGACCCAGTACTTC,CASSPAGETQYF
TRBJ2-7,medium-sized,TRBV5-1,TRBD2,14,TGCGCCAGCAGCGAACTAGCGGGGACCTACGAGCAGTACTTC,CASSELAGTYEQYF
TRBJ2-5,.,TRBV28,TRBD2,16,TGTGCCAGCAGTTTAAGTCCTAGCGGGAGCCAAGAGACCCAGTACTTC,CASSLSPSGSQETQYF
TRBJ2-3,.,TRBV6-5,.,14,TGTGCCAGCAGTTACTCGGTCAGCTCAGATACGCAGTATTTT,CASSYSVSSDTQYF
TRBJ2-7,.,TRBV7-9,TRBD1,15,TGTGCCAGCAGCCGTGTGGGGACAGAACTTTACGAGCAGTACTTC,CASSRVGTELYEQYF
TRBJ1-2,few,TRBV5-1,.,16,TGCGCCAGCAGCTTGGCCAGGGGCATGAACATGGGGGGCTACACCTTC,CASSLARGMNMGGYTF
TRBJ2-1,.,TRBV27,.,18,TGTGCCAGCAGTTTATGGCGGCGGACAACCGGTTTTGTGAATGAGCAGTTCTTC,CASSLWRRTTGFVNEQFF
TRBJ2-1,.,TRBV6-1,TRBD2,16,TGTGCCAGCAGTGAATATATAGGGACTAGCCATGATGAGCAGTTCTTC,CASSEYIGTSHDEQFF
TRBJ2-7,.,TRBV2,TRBD1,13,TGTGCCAGCTGGACAGGGAATAGGAACGAGCAGTACTTC,CASWTGNRNEQYF
TRBJ2-7,.,TRBV30,TRBD1,14,TGTGCCTGGAGTGTAACAGGGGTCACGTACGAGCAGTACTTC,CAWSVTGVTYEQYF
TRBJ2-1,.,TRBV11-2,TRBD2,17,TGTGCCAGCAGCTTAGATCCTCCGGCTAGCGGGAGGGGTGAGCAGTTCTTC,CASSLDPPASGRGEQFF
TRBJ2-7,medium-sized,TRBV9,.,15,TGTGCCAGCAGCCCATTCGCCGGGAGCACTTACGAGCAGTACTTC,CASSPFAGSTYEQYF
TRBJ1-1,.,TRBV28,.,17,TGTGCCAGCAGTTTATTGCCAGGGATGGGGATGAACACTGAAGCTTTCTTT,CASSLLPGMGMNTEAFF
TRBJ2-1,.,TRBV30,TRBD2,14,TGTGCCTGGAATAGCGGGAGCTCCTACAATGAGCAGTTCTTC,CAWNSGSSYNEQFF
TRBJ1-1,.,TRBV2,TRBD1,14,TGTGCCAGCAGGGCACAGGGGGCGAGGACTGAAGCTTTCTTT,CASRAQGARTEAFF
TRBJ1-2,once,TRBV18,TRBD1,13,TGTGCCAGCTCCGGGGACAGACTCTATGGCTACACCTTC,CASSGDRLYGYTF
TRBJ1-3,.,TRBV28,.,14,TGTGCCAGCAGTGTTGCAGGGTCTGGAAACACCATATATTTT,CASSVAGSGNTIYF
TRBJ2-7,medium-sized,TRBV4-1,.,12,TGCGCCAGAACAGGCTACCCCTACGAGCAGTACTTC,CARTGYPYEQYF
TRBJ2-7,.,TRBV5-4,.,14,TGTGCCAGCAGCTTTCAGGGGAGCTCCTACGAGCAGTACTTC,CASSFQGSSYEQYF
TRBJ2-1,.,TRBV15,.,15,TGTGCCACCAGCAGAGTTCGTTTCGCGATGAATGAGCAGTTCTTC,CATSRVRFAMNEQFF
TRBJ2-5,.,TRBV5-1,.,13,TGCGCCAGCAGCTTTTGGGGCCAAGAGACCCAGTACTTC,CASSFWGQETQYF
TRBJ2-7,.,TRBV4-2,.,16,TGTGCCAGCAGCCAGGTAATTGAGGCCCCAGCCTACGAGCAGTACTTC,CASSQVIEAPAYEQYF
TRBJ2-2,few,TRBV7-8,.,17,TGTGCCAGCAGCTTTTCTTTCCTAGCGACGGACACCGGGGAGCTGTTTTTT,CASSFSFLATDTGELFF
TRBJ1-1,few,TRBV21-1,.,16,TGTGCCAGCAGCAAAGCGCTGCAGGGGATGGACACTGAAGCTTTCTTT,CASSKALQGMDTEAFF